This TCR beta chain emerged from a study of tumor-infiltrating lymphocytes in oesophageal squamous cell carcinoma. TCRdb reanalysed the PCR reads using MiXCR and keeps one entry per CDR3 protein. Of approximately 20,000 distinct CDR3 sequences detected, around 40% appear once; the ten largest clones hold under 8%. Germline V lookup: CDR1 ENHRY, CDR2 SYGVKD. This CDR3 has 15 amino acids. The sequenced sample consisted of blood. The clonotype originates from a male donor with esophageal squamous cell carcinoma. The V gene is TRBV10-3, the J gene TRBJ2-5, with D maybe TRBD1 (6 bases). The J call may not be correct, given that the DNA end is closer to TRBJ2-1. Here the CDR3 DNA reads TGTGCCATCAGTGCACAGGGTACCCCGGTCGGCGAGCAGTTCTTC. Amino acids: CAISAQGTPVGEQFF.